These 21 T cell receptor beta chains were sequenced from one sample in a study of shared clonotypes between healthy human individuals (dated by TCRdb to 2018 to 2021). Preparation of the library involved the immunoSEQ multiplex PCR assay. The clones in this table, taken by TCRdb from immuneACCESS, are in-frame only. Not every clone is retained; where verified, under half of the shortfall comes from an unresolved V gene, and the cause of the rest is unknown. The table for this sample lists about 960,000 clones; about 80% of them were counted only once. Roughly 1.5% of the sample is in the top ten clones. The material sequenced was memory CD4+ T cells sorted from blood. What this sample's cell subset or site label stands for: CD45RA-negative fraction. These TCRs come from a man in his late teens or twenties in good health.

In DNA, the CDR3 is TGCAGTGCTGACAGGGCCGGGGAGCTGTTTTTT. As protein: CSADRAGELFF. This rearrangement joins TRBV20-1 to TRBJ2-2; TRBD1 aligns across 7 bases. The CDR3 is 11 amino acids. Germline V gene lookup returns CDR1 DFQATT and CDR2 SNEGSKA (reference sequence). Trimming at V came to 5 bases and at J to 6 bases, leaving 0 bases not matched to a gene.

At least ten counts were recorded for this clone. The CDR3 DNA reads as TGCGCCAGCAGCCAAGAGGGACCGGGGGCCGGGGAGCAGTACTTC. Amino acids: CASSQEGPGAGEQYF. The gene calls are TRBV4-1 and TRBJ2-7, with D perhaps given as TRBD1 or TRBD2 (6 bases each). Germline-derived CDR1 and CDR2 are MGHRA and YSYEKL. Trimming removed 0 bases from V and 7 bases from J, with 16 bases in between. The CDR3 extends over 15 amino acids.

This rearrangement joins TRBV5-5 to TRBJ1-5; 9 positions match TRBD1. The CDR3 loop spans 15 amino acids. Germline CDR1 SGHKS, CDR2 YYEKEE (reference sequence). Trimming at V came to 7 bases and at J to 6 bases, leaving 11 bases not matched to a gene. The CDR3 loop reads CASEADRGTGQPQHF. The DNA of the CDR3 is TGTGCCAGCGAGGCGGACAGGGGTACGGGTCAGCCCCAGCATTTT. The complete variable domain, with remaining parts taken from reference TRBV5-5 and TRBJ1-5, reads DAGVTQSPTHLIKTRGQQVTLRCSPISGHKSVSWYQQVLGQGPQFIFQYYEKEERGRGNFPDRFSARQFPNYSSELNVNALLLGDSALYLCASEADRGTGQPQHFGDGTRLSIL.

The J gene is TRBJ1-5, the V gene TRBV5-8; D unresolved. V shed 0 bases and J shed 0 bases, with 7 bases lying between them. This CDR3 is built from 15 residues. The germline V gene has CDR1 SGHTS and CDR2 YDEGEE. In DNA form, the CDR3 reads TGTGCCAGCAGCTTGGTTACTCGTAGCAATCAGCCCCAGCATTTT. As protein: CASSLVTRSNQPQHF.

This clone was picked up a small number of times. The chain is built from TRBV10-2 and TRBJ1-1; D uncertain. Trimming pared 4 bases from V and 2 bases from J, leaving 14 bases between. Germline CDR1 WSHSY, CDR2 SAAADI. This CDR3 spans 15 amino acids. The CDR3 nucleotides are TGCGCCAGCAGTGCTTCTCTCGCTAAAAACACTGAAGCTTTCTTT. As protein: CASSASLAKNTEAFF.

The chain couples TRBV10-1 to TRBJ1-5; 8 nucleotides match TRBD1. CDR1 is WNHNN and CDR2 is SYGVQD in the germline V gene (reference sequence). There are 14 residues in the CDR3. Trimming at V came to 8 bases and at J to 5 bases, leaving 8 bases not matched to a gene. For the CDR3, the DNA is TGCGCCAGCCCGGCGGACAGGGTCCATCAGCCCCAGCATTTT. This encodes CASPADRVHQPQHF.

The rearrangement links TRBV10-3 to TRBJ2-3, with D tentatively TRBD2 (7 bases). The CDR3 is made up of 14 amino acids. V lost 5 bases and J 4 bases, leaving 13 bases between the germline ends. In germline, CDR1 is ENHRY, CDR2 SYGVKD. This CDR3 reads CAISPGGRSDTQYF. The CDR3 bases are TGTGCCATCAGTCCCGGGGGGCGCTCAGATACGCAGTATTTT.

DNA of the CDR3: TGTGCCAGTAGGAGGGACACGAACTATGGCTACACCTTC. Protein product: CASRRDTNYGYTF. The chain joins TRBV19 to TRBJ1-2, with a possible D match to TRBD1 (6 bases). Trimming left V 6 bases short and J 2 bases short, with 10 bases between. The V gene's germline CDR1 is LNHDA and CDR2 SQIVND (reference sequence). The length of the CDR3 is 13 residues.

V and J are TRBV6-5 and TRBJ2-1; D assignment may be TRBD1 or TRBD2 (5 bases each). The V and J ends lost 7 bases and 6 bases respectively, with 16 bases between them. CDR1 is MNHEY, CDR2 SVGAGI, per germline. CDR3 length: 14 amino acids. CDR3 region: CASTPPGGGNEQFF. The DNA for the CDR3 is TGTGCCAGCACCCCACCTGGGGGTGGCAATGAGCAGTTCTTC.

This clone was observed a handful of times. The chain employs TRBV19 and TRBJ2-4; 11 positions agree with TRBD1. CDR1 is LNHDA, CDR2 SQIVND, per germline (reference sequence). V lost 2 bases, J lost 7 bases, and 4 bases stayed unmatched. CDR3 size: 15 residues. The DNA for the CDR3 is TGTGCCAGTAGTATAAGTGGACAGGGGGCGAACATTCAGTACTTC. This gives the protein CASSISGQGANIQYF.

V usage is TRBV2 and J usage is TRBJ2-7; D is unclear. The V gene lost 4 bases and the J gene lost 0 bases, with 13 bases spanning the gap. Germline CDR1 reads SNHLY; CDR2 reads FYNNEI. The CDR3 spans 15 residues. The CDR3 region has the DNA TGTGCCAGCAGTGTGGGTTTATCAGTCTCCTACGAGCAGTACTTC. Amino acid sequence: CASSVGLSVSYEQYF.

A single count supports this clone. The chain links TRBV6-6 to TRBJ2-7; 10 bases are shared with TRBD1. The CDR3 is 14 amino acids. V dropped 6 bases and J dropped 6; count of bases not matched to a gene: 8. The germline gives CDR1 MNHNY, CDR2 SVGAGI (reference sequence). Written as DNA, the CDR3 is TGTGCCAGCAGGGGGACAGGGGTCTTGAGCGAGCAGTACTTC. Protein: CASRGTGVLSEQYF.

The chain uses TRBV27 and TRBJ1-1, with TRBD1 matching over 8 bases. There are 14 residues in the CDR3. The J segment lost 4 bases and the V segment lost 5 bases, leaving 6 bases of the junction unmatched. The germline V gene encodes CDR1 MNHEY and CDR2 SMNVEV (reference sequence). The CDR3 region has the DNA TGTGCCAGCAGTCCCGGACAGGGTAGCACTGAAGCTTTCTTT. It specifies CASSPGQGSTEAFF.

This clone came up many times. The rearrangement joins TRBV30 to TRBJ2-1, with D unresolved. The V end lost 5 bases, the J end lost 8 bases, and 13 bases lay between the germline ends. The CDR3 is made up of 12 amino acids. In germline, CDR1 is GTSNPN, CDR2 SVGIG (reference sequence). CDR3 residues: CAWGRVADEQFF. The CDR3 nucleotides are TGTGCCTGGGGGCGTGTGGCAGATGAGCAGTTCTTC.

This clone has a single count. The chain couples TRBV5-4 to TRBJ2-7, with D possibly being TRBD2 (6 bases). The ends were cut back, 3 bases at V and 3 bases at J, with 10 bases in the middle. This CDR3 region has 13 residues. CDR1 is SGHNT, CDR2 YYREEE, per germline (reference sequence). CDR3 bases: TGTGCCAGCAGCTGGAGGGGAAGCTACGAGCAGTACTTC. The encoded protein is CASSWRGSYEQYF.

Here the CDR3 DNA reads TGTGCCAGCAGTGAAGTTGACGGCACCTACGAGCAGTACTTC. The encoded protein is CASSEVDGTYEQYF. V is TRBV6-1 and J is TRBJ2-7, with no clear D. The CDR3 runs 14 residues. V lost 1 base and J lost 2, with 9 bases in between. Germline-derived CDR1 and CDR2 are MNHNS and SASEGT.

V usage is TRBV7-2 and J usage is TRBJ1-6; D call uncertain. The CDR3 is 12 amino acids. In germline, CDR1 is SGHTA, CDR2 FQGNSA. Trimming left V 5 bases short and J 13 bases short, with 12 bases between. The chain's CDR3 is CASSLDRLPLHF. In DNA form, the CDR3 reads TGTGCCAGCAGCCTAGATCGGCTGCCCCTCCACTTT.

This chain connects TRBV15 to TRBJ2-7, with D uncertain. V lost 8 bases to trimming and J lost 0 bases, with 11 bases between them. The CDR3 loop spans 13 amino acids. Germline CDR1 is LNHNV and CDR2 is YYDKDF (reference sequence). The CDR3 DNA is TGTGCCACCTCGGGCCTCGTCTCCTACGAGCAGTACTTC. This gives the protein CATSGLVSYEQYF. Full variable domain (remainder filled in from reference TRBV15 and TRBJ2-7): DAMVIQNPRYQVTQFGKPVTLSCSQTLNHNVMYWYQQKSSQAPKLLFHYYDKDFNNEADTPDNFQSRRPNTSFCFLDIRSPGLGDTAMYLCATSGLVSYEQYFGPGTRLTVT.

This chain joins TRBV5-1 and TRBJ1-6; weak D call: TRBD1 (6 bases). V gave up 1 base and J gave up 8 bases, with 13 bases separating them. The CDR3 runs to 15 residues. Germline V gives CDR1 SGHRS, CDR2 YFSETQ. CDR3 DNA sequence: TGCGCCAGCAGCTTGAGGGGGGGTATAGATTCACCCCTCCACTTT. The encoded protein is CASSLRGGIDSPLHF.

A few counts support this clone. The CDR3 is CASSLVLVNAEQFF. The CDR3 region has the DNA TGTGCCAGCAGCTTAGTCTTGGTAAACGCTGAGCAGTTCTTC. V gene TRBV7-9 combines with J gene TRBJ2-1; D is ambiguous. The CDR3 spans 14 residues. Deletions cut 1 base from V and 9 bases from J, with 13 bases between. CDR1 and CDR2 (germline): SEHNR, FQNEAQ (reference sequence).

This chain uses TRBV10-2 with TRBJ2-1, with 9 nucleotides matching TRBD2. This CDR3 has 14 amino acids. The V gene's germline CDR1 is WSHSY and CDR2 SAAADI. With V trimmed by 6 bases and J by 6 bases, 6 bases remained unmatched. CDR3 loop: CASRVAGGGNEQFF. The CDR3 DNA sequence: TGCGCCAGCAGGGTGGCGGGAGGGGGCAATGAGCAGTTCTTC.